This is a list of T cell receptor beta chains from one sample in a study of T cell responses to AZD1222 COVID-19 vaccine. TCRdb keeps only in-frame clones here, not all; method: immunoSEQ multiplex PCR. Of roughly 100,000 clones listed, just under 95% were seen once; the top ten hold 2% to 2.5%. Specimen: peripheral blood, collected on day 0 of AZD1222 vaccination. These receptors were collected from an adult in good health. CDR3s include the opening cysteine and the closing phenylalanine or tryptophan. The order of the fields is J gene, clone size, V gene, D gene, CDR3 protein, CDR3 DNA. The D gene is left open where the match is weak. Part of the rows lack a size; the others show once, few, many or a class for expanded clones.

J: TRBJ1-2; size: NA; V: TRBV24-1; D: NA; CDR3: CATSDLDGGYTF; DNA: TGTGCCACCAGTGATTTGGACGGTGGCTACACCTTC
J: TRBJ1-3; size: NA; V: TRBV6-1; D: NA; CDR3: CASSEARGGLGVGNTIYF; DNA: TGTGCCAGCAGTGAAGCGCGGGGAGGCCTCGGGGTTGGAAACACCATATATTTT
J: TRBJ1-5; size: NA; V: TRBV4-2; D: TRBD1; CDR3: CASSHQDRDNQPQHF; DNA: TGTGCCAGCAGCCACCAGGACAGGGATAATCAGCCCCAGCATTTT
J: TRBJ1-1; size: once; V: TRBV7-3; D: TRBD1; CDR3: CASSLGTGAEAFF; DNA: TGTGCCAGCAGCCTAGGGACAGGGGCTGAAGCTTTCTTT
J: TRBJ1-1; size: NA; V: TRBV7-2; D: NA; CDR3: CASRTQASGEAFF; DNA: TGTGCCAGCAGAACCCAGGCTTCGGGGGAAGCTTTCTTT
J: TRBJ2-7; size: NA; V: TRBV3-1/TRBV3-2; D: TRBD1; CDR3: CASSPGQDYEQYF; DNA: TGTGCCAGCAGCCCCGGACAGGACTACGAGCAGTACTTC
J: TRBJ1-2; size: once; V: TRBV10-2; D: TRBD1; CDR3: CASSITGTGDGYTF; DNA: TGCGCCAGCAGTATTACCGGGACAGGGGATGGCTACACCTTC
J: TRBJ1-2; size: NA; V: TRBV6-5; D: NA; CDR3: CASSYGAPTYGYTF; DNA: TGTGCCAGCAGTTACGGGGCTCCCACCTATGGCTACACCTTC
J: TRBJ1-4; size: NA; V: TRBV9; D: TRBD1; CDR3: CASSAQAPGQGGEKLFF; DNA: TGTGCCAGCAGCGCGCAAGCCCCTGGACAGGGGGGCGAAAAACTGTTTTTT
J: TRBJ2-5; size: NA; V: TRBV11-3; D: NA; CDR3: CASSLDRGGIFQETQYF; DNA: TGTGCCAGCAGCTTAGATCGGGGTGGGATATTCCAAGAGACCCAGTACTTC
J: TRBJ1-2; size: NA; V: TRBV4-1; D: NA; CDR3: CASSQKQGYDGYTF; DNA: TGCGCCAGCAGCCAGAAGCAGGGATACGATGGCTACACCTTC
J: TRBJ1-1; size: NA; V: TRBV4-1; D: NA; CDR3: CASSQGGFPNTEAFF; DNA: TGCGCCAGCAGCCAAGGTGGGTTTCCGAACACTGAAGCTTTCTTT
J: TRBJ2-2; size: NA; V: TRBV3-1/TRBV3-2; D: NA; CDR3: CASSPPFTGELFF; DNA: TGTGCCAGCAGCCCTCCCTTCACCGGGGAGCTGTTTTTT
J: TRBJ1-2; size: NA; V: TRBV4-3; D: NA; CDR3: CASSQDRGRNYGYTF; DNA: TGCGCCAGCAGCCAAGATCGAGGACGCAATTATGGCTACACCTTC
J: TRBJ1-1; size: NA; V: TRBV7-9; D: TRBD1; CDR3: CASSPSGQIEAFF; DNA: TGTGCCAGCAGCCCCTCGGGACAGATTGAAGCTTTCTTT
J: TRBJ1-1; size: NA; V: TRBV9; D: NA; CDR3: CASSVGRVNTEAFF; DNA: TGTGCCAGCAGCGTAGGAAGGGTGAACACTGAAGCTTTCTTT
J: TRBJ1-4; size: NA; V: TRBV4-3; D: NA; CDR3: CASSQDGKRGEKLFF; DNA: TGCGCCAGCAGCCAAGATGGCAAAAGGGGGGAAAAACTGTTTTTT
J: TRBJ1-1; size: NA; V: TRBV27; D: NA; CDR3: CASIDTDRGVTEAFF; DNA: TGTGCCAGCATTGACACGGATCGGGGGGTAACTGAAGCTTTCTTT
J: TRBJ2-7; size: NA; V: TRBV11-2; D: TRBD1; CDR3: CASSLGTGFEDEQYF; DNA: TGTGCCAGCAGCTTAGGGACAGGGTTCGAGGACGAGCAGTACTTC
J: TRBJ1-1; size: NA; V: TRBV28; D: TRBD1; CDR3: CASLQGTGTEAFF; DNA: TGTGCCAGTTTACAGGGGACGGGGACTGAAGCTTTCTTT
J: TRBJ1-2; size: NA; V: TRBV10-3; D: TRBD1; CDR3: CATQTGEGQGEKYGYTF; DNA: TGTGCCACCCAGACCGGTGAGGGACAGGGGGAAAAGTATGGCTACACCTTC
J: TRBJ1-5; size: NA; V: TRBV19; D: NA; CDR3: CASSGIDGGSNQPQHF; DNA: TGTGCCAGTAGCGGGATCGACGGTGGTAGCAATCAGCCCCAGCATTTT
J: TRBJ1-3; size: NA; V: TRBV7-2; D: NA; CDR3: CASSPIRHSGNTIYF; DNA: TGTGCCAGCAGCCCTATCCGACACTCTGGAAACACCATATATTTT
J: TRBJ1-1; size: NA; V: TRBV27; D: NA; CDR3: CASSMQQGLNTEAFF; DNA: TGTGCCAGCAGTATGCAGCAGGGTCTTAACACTGAAGCTTTCTTT
J: TRBJ1-6; size: NA; V: TRBV19; D: NA; CDR3: CASSIGPGAPYSPLHF; DNA: TGTGCCAGTAGTATCGGTCCTGGGGCACCTTATTCACCCCTCCACTTT
J: TRBJ1-5; size: NA; V: TRBV28; D: NA; CDR3: CASSLSGAWQPQHF; DNA: TGTGCCAGCAGTTTATCAGGGGCGTGGCAGCCCCAGCATTTT
J: TRBJ2-1; size: NA; V: TRBV12-1; D: NA; CDR3: CAPPGVGSCGEQFF; DNA: TGTGCCCCTCCTGGGGTCGGGAGTTGTGGTGAGCAGTTCTTC
J: TRBJ2-1; size: NA; V: TRBV7-2; D: NA; CDR3: CASSLRGGEQFF; DNA: TGTGCCAGCAGCCTCAGAGGGGGTGAGCAGTTCTTC
J: TRBJ2-3; size: NA; V: TRBV5-4; D: NA; CDR3: CASSLGDTQYF; DNA: TGTGCCAGCAGCTTGGGAGATACGCAGTATTTT
J: TRBJ1-2; size: NA; V: TRBV7-9; D: NA; CDR3: CASSSPGLANYGYTF; DNA: TGTGCCAGCAGCTCACCAGGACTGGCCAACTATGGCTACACCTTC
J: TRBJ1-4; size: NA; V: TRBV12-3/TRBV12-4; D: NA; CDR3: CASSLVEEKLFF; DNA: TGTGCCAGCAGTTTAGTGGAAGAAAAACTGTTTTTT
J: TRBJ1-2; size: NA; V: TRBV5-3; D: NA; CDR3: CARSLSQHNYGYTF; DNA: TGTGCCAGAAGCCTCAGCCAGCACAACTATGGCTACACCTTC
J: TRBJ2-7; size: once; V: TRBV3-1/TRBV3-2; D: TRBD1; CDR3: CASSQGTGGLNEQYF; DNA: TGTGCCAGCAGCCAAGGGACAGGGGGCTTAAACGAGCAGTACTTC
J: TRBJ1-6; size: NA; V: TRBV6-5; D: NA; CDR3: CATTPDLPYNSPLHF; DNA: TGTGCCACTACACCAGACCTCCCTTATAATTCACCCCTCCACTTT
J: TRBJ2-7; size: NA; V: TRBV4-3; D: TRBD2; CDR3: CASSQTSGSYEQYF; DNA: TGCGCCAGCAGCCAAACTAGCGGTTCCTACGAGCAGTACTTC
J: TRBJ1-1; size: NA; V: TRBV19; D: NA; CDR3: CASSQGELGTEAFF; DNA: TGTGCCAGTAGTCAAGGGGAGCTGGGCACTGAAGCTTTCTTT
J: TRBJ1-3; size: NA; V: TRBV6-1; D: NA; CDR3: CASSETLPNSGNTIYF; DNA: TGTGCCAGCAGTGAAACACTACCAAACTCTGGAAACACCATATATTTT
J: TRBJ1-5; size: NA; V: TRBV19; D: TRBD1; CDR3: CASAGQGNQPQHF; DNA: TGTGCCAGTGCGGGACAGGGTAATCAGCCCCAGCATTTT
J: TRBJ1-3; size: NA; V: TRBV3-1/TRBV3-2; D: NA; CDR3: CASSQREAGNTIYF; DNA: TGTGCCAGCAGCCAGAGGGAGGCTGGAAACACCATATATTTT
J: TRBJ1-2; size: NA; V: TRBV19; D: TRBD1; CDR3: CASLGTGKELYYGYTF; DNA: TGTGCCAGCCTAGGGACAGGGAAGGAACTGTACTATGGCTACACCTTC
J: TRBJ1-2; size: NA; V: TRBV5-1; D: NA; CDR3: CASSLEADPYGYTF; DNA: TGCGCCAGCAGCTTGGAGGCAGACCCCTATGGCTACACCTTC
J: TRBJ1-2; size: NA; V: TRBV7-2; D: TRBD1; CDR3: CASSSVGQGDGYTF; DNA: TGTGCCAGCAGCTCGGTGGGACAGGGGGATGGCTACACCTTC
J: TRBJ2-1; size: NA; V: TRBV12-5; D: NA; CDR3: CASGPVTGITYNEQFF; DNA: TGTGCTAGTGGTCCGGTTACAGGGATAACCTACAATGAGCAGTTCTTC
J: TRBJ2-2; size: NA; V: TRBV5-1; D: TRBD1; CDR3: CASSPGQITNTGELFF; DNA: TGCGCCAGCAGCCCGGGACAGATAACGAACACCGGGGAGCTGTTTTTT
J: TRBJ1-6; size: NA; V: TRBV9; D: TRBD1; CDR3: CASSDRQGMVPLHF; DNA: TGTGCCAGCAGCGACCGACAGGGGATGGTACCCCTCCACTTT
J: TRBJ2-7; size: NA; V: TRBV23-1; D: NA; CDR3: CASNDWEAYEQYF; DNA: TGCGCCAGCAACGACTGGGAGGCCTACGAGCAGTACTTC
J: TRBJ2-7; size: NA; V: TRBV28; D: TRBD1; CDR3: CASSFLPGQGYEQYF; DNA: TGTGCCAGCAGTTTTTTACCGGGACAGGGGTACGAGCAGTACTTC
J: TRBJ2-1; size: NA; V: TRBV6-5; D: TRBD2; CDR3: CASTSDAGGPNEQFF; DNA: TGTGCCAGCACCTCAGACGCGGGAGGGCCCAATGAGCAGTTCTTC
J: TRBJ2-2; size: NA; V: TRBV18; D: TRBD1; CDR3: CASSPFGPGQGNTGELFF; DNA: TGTGCCAGCTCACCTTTCGGCCCGGGACAGGGGAACACCGGGGAGCTGTTTTTT
J: TRBJ2-7; size: NA; V: TRBV5-4; D: NA; CDR3: CASSLQGGEQYF; DNA: TGTGCCAGCAGCTTGCAAGGCGGCGAGCAGTACTTC
J: TRBJ1-1; size: NA; V: TRBV3-1/TRBV3-2; D: NA; CDR3: CASSQDITEAFF; DNA: TGTGCCAGCAGCCAAGATATAACTGAAGCTTTCTTT
J: TRBJ1-6; size: NA; V: TRBV28; D: NA; CDR3: CASSLGPMTSPLHF; DNA: TGTGCCAGCAGTTTAGGGCCTATGACCTCACCCCTCCACTTT
J: TRBJ2-1; size: NA; V: TRBV7-2; D: NA; CDR3: CASSRVAFSSYNEQFF; DNA: TGTGCCAGCAGCAGAGTGGCGTTTAGCTCCTACAATGAGCAGTTCTTC
J: TRBJ2-3; size: NA; V: TRBV30; D: NA; CDR3: CAWTPMRSADTQYF; DNA: TGTGCCTGGACGCCAATGCGGAGCGCAGATACGCAGTATTTT
J: TRBJ2-2; size: NA; V: TRBV19; D: NA; CDR3: CASSMGRQNTGELFF; DNA: TGTGCCAGTAGTATGGGCAGACAGAACACCGGGGAGCTGTTTTTT
J: TRBJ1-2; size: NA; V: TRBV19; D: NA; CDR3: CATKQGPNYGYTF; DNA: TGTGCCACCAAACAGGGACCTAACTATGGCTACACCTTC